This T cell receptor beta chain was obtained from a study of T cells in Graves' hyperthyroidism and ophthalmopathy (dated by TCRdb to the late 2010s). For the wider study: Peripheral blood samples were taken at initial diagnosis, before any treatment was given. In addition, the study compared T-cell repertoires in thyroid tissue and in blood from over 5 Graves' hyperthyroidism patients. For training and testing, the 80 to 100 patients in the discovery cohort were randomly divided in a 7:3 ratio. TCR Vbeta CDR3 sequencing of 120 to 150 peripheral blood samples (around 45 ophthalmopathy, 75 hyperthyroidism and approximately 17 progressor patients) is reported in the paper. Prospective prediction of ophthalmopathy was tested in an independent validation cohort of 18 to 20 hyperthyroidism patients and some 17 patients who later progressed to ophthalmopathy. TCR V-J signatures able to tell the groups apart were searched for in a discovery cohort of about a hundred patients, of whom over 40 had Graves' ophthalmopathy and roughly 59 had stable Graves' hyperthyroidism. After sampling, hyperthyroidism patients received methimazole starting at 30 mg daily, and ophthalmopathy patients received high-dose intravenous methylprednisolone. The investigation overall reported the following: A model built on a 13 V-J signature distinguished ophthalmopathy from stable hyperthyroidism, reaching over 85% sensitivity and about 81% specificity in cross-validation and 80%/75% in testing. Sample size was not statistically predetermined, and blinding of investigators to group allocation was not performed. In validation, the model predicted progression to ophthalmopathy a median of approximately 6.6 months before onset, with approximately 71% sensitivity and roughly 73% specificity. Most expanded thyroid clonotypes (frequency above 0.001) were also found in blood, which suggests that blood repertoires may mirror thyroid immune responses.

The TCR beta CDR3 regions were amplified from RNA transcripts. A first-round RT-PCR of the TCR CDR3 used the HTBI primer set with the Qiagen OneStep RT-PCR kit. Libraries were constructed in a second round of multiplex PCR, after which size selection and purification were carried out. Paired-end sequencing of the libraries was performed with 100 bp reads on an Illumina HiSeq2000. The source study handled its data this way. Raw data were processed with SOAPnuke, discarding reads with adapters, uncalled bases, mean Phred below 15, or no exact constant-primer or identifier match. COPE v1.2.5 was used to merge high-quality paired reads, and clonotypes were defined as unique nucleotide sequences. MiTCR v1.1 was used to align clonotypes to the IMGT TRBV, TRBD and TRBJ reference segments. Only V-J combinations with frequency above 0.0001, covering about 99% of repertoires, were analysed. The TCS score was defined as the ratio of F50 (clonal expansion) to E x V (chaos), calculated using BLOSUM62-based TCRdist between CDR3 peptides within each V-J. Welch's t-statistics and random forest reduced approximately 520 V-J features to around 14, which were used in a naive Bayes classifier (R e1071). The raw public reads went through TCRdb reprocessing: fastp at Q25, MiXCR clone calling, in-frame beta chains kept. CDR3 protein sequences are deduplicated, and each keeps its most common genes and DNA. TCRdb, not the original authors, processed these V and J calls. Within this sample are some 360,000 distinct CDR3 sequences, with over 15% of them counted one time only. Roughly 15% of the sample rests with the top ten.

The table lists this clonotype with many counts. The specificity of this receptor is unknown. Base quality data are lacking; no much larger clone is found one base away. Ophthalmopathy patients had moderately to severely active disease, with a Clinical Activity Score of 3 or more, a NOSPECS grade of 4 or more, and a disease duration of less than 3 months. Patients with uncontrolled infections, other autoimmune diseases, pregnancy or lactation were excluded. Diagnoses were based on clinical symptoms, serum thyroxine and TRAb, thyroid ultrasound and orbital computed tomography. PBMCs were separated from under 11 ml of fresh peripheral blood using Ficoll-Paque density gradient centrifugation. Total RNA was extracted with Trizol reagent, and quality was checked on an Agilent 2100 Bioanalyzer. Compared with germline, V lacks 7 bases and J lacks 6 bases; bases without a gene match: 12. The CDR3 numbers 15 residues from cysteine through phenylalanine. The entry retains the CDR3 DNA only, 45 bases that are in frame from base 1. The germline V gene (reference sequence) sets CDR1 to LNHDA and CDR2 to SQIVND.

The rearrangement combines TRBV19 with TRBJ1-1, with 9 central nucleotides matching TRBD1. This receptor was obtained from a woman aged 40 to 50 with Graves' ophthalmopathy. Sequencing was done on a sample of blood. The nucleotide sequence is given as TGTGCCAGTACCATACCGGGACAGGGAGTGCCTGAAGCTTTCTTT. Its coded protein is CASTIPGQGVPEAFF.